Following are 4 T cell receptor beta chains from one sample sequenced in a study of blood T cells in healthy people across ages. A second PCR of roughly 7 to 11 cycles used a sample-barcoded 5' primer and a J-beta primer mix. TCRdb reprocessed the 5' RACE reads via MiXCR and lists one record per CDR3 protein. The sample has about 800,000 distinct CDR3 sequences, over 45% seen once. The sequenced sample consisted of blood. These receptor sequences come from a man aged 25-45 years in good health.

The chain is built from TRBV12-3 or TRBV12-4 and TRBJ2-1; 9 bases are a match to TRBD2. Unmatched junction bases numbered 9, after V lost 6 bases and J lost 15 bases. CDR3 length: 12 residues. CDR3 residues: CASRSFSGSMFF. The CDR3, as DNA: TGTGCCAGCAGATCCTTTAGCGGGAGCATGTTCTTC.

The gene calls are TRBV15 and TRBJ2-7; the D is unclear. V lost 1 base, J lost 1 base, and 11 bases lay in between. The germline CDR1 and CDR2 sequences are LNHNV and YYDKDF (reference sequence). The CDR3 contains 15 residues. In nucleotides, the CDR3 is TGTGCCACCAGCAGAGTGGGCCTGCTGTCCTACGAGCAGTACTTC. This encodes CATSRVGLLSYEQYF.

The CDR3 protein is CAAQFGGAGTEAFF. CDR3 in DNA: TGTGCCGCCCAATTCGGGGGGGCAGGGACTGAAGCTTTCTTT. This sequence joins TRBV30 and TRBJ1-1, with TRBD1 as a possible D gene (6 bases). The germline V gene has CDR1 GTSNPN and CDR2 SVGIG (reference sequence). CDR3 size: 14 residues. V was trimmed by 8 bases and J by 5 bases, leaving 21 bases between them.

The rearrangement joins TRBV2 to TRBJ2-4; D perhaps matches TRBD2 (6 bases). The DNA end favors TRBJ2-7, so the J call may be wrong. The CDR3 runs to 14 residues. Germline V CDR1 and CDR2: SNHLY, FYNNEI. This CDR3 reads CASSVKRGGDEQYF. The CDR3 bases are TGTGCCAGCAGTGTTAAACGAGGCGGGGACGAGCAGTACTTC.